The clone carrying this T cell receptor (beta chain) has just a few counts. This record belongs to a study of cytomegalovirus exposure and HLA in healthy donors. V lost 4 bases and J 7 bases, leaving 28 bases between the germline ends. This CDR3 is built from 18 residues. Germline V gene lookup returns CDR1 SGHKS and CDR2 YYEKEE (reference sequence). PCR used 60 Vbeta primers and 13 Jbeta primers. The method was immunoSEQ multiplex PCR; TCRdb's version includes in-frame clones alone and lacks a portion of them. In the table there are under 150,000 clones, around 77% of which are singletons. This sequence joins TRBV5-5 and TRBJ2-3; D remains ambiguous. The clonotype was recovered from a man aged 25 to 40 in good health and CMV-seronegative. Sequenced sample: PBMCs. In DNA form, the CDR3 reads TGTGCCAGCAGCCACTTGCCGGAAGCGACGGCCTTGAGGTATACGCAGTATTTT. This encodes CASSHLPEATALRYTQYF.